This T cell receptor (beta chain) originates from a study of T cell changes during pregnancy in multiple sclerosis. V was pared by 6 bases and J by 3 bases, with 15 bases between. CDR3 size: 14 residues. Germline V CDR1 and CDR2: LNHDA, SQIVND (reference sequence). Assay: immunoSEQ multiplex PCR; the TCRdb copy retains only in-frame clones and omits some. The sample yields approximately 84,000 clones, approximately 94% seen once. This material consisted of peripheral blood, taken in the third trimester of pregnancy. This sequence originates from a female donor with multiple sclerosis, enrolled in a pregnancy study. The chain links TRBV19 to TRBJ2-7, with a weak D call TRBD1 (6 bases). The CDR3 DNA sequence: TGTGCCAGTAGCGAGACCGGGACATACTACGAGCAGTACTTC. It is translated as CASSETGTYYEQYF.